This TCR beta chain stems from a study of PD-L1 blockade in urothelial cancer. Study context: Treatment start was followed by blood analysis at 3 weeks (second dose) and again at 6 weeks.

Sequencing used immunoSEQ multiplex PCR; TCRdb keeps in-frame clones, though not all of them. Here the sample spans about 110,000 clones, roughly 84% being singletons. Each patient gave between 1 and 8 samples of peripheral blood mononuclear cells, which were collected pretreatment and during treatment. Germline lookup yields CDR1 SGHAT and CDR2 FQNNGV. Trimming took 4 bases from V and 8 from J, leaving 11 bases between them. The CDR3 is 12 residues long. The chain employs TRBV11-2 and TRBJ1-2; perhaps TRBD1 as D (5 bases). The material sequenced was PBMCs, taken around atezolizumab (anti-PD-L1) treatment. The TCR was taken from a man aged 50-60 years with urothelial cancer. The DNA of the CDR3 is TGTGCCAGCAGCTCCTTGGGGGGGGGCTACACCTTC. This translates into CASSSLGGGYTF.